This T cell receptor beta chain was sequenced for a study of cytomegalovirus exposure and HLA in healthy donors. The study's findings and limits: Most TCR sequences proved rare, with some public TCRs found in many donors. According to a later analysis, most TCR beta chains associated with CMV appeared HLA-restricted. HLA-A and HLA-B allele assignments for most subjects were reportedly predicted accurately using TCR beta sequences.

Primers for the PCR totalled 60 Vbeta and 13 Jbeta. Some clones are missing from TCRdb's copy, which holds only in-frame ones; the method was immunoSEQ multiplex PCR. The table shows around 140,000 clones, with approximately 82% occurring only once. Details on this clone: Its target is not known.

V was cut by 5 bases and J by 4 bases, with 14 bases left in between. The CDR3 is made up of 14 amino acids. Germline CDR1 and CDR2: MNHNS and SASEGT. The J gene is TRBJ1-1, the V gene TRBV6-1; D not certain. This receptor was taken from a man in his forties in good health and CMV-seronegative. Sample: PBMCs. The CDR3 sequence: CASSRHFLSTEAFF. Written as DNA, the CDR3 is TGTGCCAGCAGTCGCCATTTCCTGAGCACTGAAGCTTTCTTT.